These 29 T cell receptor beta chains were sequenced from one sample in a study of shared clonotypes between healthy human individuals (dated by TCRdb to about 2020). The receptor library was made with the immunoSEQ multiplex PCR assay. This immuneACCESS table, as held by TCRdb, lists in-frame sequences with V and J called but not all clones. Of the missing ones, under half trace to an unresolved V gene in checked studies; the others have no known cause. This sample has more than 550,000 clones in its table, and around 70% of those were observed once. More than 1.5% of the sample comes from the top ten. The sample consisted of memory CD4+ T cells sorted from blood. The cell subset or site label for this specimen denotes: CD45RA-negative fraction. The receptors originated from a woman aged 25 to 45 in good health.

V is TRBV28 and J is TRBJ2-1, with TRBD2 identical over 7 bases. The CDR3 has 16 residues. From germline, CDR1 is MDHEN and CDR2 SYDVKM. Trimming at V came to 4 bases and at J to 0 bases, leaving 6 bases not matched to a gene. The CDR3 DNA follows: TGTGCCAGCAGTTCCTATGGCGGGAGCTCCTACAATGAGCAGTTCTTC. It codes for CASSSYGGSSYNEQFF.

V gene TRBV6-5 combines with J gene TRBJ2-7; 7 positions agree with TRBD1. Germline lookup yields CDR1 MNHEY and CDR2 SVGAGI. This CDR3 region has 15 residues. The V segment lost 8 bases and the J segment 0 bases; nucleotides outside the gene matches: 10. Here the CDR3 reads CASRTTGMSSYEQYF. For the CDR3, the DNA is TGTGCCAGCCGAACGACAGGGATGAGCTCCTACGAGCAGTACTTC.

The chain is built from TRBV9 and TRBJ1-2; 9 bases are shared with TRBD1. The CDR3 runs to 18 residues. CDR1 is SGDLS, CDR2 YYNGEE, per germline. Trimming took 0 bases from V and 8 from J; bases not matched to a gene: 17. DNA of the CDR3: TGTGCCAGCAGCGTAGCTAGGACAGGGGACGCCGAATATGTGGGCTACACCTTC. As protein: CASSVARTGDAEYVGYTF.

The rearrangement links TRBV15 to TRBJ2-7; tentative D call: TRBD2 (5 bases). Germline values: CDR1 LNHNV, CDR2 YYDKDF (reference sequence). The ends were cut back, 2 bases at V and 5 bases at J, with 28 bases in the middle. The CDR3 has 19 residues. The CDR3 nucleotides read TGTGCCACCAGCAGATCCAGCGGTCTTAGGCTCGGAGAAAGGGACGAGCAGTACTTC. This translates into CATSRSSGLRLGERDEQYF.

This rearrangement joins TRBV4-2 to TRBJ2-1, with 9 bases fitting TRBD2. The germline V gene encodes CDR1 LGHNA and CDR2 YNFKEQ. With V trimmed by 1 base and J by 15 bases, 7 bases remained unmatched. The CDR3 is made up of 13 amino acids. The CDR3 nucleotides are TGTGCCAGCAGCCAAGTCGTTAGCGGGAGTCTGTTCTTC. It codes for CASSQVVSGSLFF.

In DNA, the CDR3 is TGCGCCAGCAGTCAATCACAGGGATGGGGTGAAAAACTGTTTTTT. It encodes CASSQSQGWGEKLFF. J is TRBJ1-4 and V is TRBV23-1; a possible D gene is TRBD1 (6 bases). TRBV23-1 is known as an ORF, though its function is uncertain. Trimming stripped 0 bases from V and 7 bases from J, with 12 bases between. The CDR3 is made up of 15 amino acids.

This clone has a handful of counts. V usage is TRBV21-1 and J usage is TRBJ1-1. TRBV21-1 is designated a pseudogene. CDR3 length: 16 residues. CDR3 DNA: TGTGCCAGCAGCAAAATCCTGGGGAGGGGGTACACTGAAGCTTTCTTT. This codes for CASSKILGRGYTEAFF.

The chain couples TRBV5-4 to TRBJ2-1, with 13 bases lining up with TRBD2. With V trimmed by 4 bases and J by 8 bases, 6 bases remained unmatched. This CDR3 region has 15 residues. The germline V gene has CDR1 SGHNT and CDR2 YYREEE (reference sequence). The CDR3 DNA reads TGTGCCAGCAGCCCAAAACTAGCGGGAGGGCATGAGCAGTTCTTC. Its protein is CASSPKLAGGHEQFF. Looking up the rest from reference TRBV5-4 and TRBJ2-1 gives the full variable domain: ETGVTQSPTHLIKTRGQQVTLRCSSQSGHNTVSWYQQALGQGPQFIFQYYREEENGRGNFPPRFSGLQFPNYSSELNVNALELDDSALYLCASSPKLAGGHEQFFGPGTRLTVL.

A few counts support this clone. The chain joins TRBV6-4 to TRBJ1-1; 9 nucleotides line up with TRBD1. Germline V CDR1 and CDR2: MRHNA, SNTAGT. Unmatched junction bases numbered 10, after V lost 6 bases and J lost 8 bases. This CDR3 comprises 14 residues. CDR3 DNA: TGTGCCAGCAGGGGCATTGCAACAGGGGGCGAAGCTTTCTTT. It is translated as CASRGIATGGEAFF.

The chain recombines TRBV7-3 with TRBJ1-3; D gene unclear. The CDR3 sequence is 16 residues long. Germline V gives CDR1 SGHTA, CDR2 FQGTGA. Trimming took 3 bases from V and 4 from J, leaving 16 bases between them. Here the CDR3 reads CASSFGERLRGNTIYF. DNA for the CDR3: TGTGCCAGCAGCTTTGGGGAGAGGCTCCGCGGAAACACCATATATTTT. Supplemented by reference TRBV7-3 and TRBJ1-3, the full variable domain reads GAGVSQTPSNKVTEKGKYVELRCDPISGHTALYWYRQSLGQGPEFLIYFQGTGAADDSGLPNDRFFAVRPEGSVSTLKIQRTERGDSAVYLCASSFGERLRGNTIYFGEGSWLTVV.

This rearrangement joins TRBV5-6 to TRBJ2-7; D remains unclear. V gave up 1 base and J gave up 1 base, with 3 bases separating them. The V gene's germline CDR1 is SGHDT and CDR2 YYEEEE. The length of the CDR3 is 12 residues. The CDR3 DNA reads TGTGCCAGCAGCTTGCTGTCCTACGAGCAGTACTTC. Its translation: CASSLLSYEQYF.

This clone has just a few counts. The V and J genes are TRBV6-5 and TRBJ1-5; the D is unclear. The germline CDR1 and CDR2 sequences are MNHEY and SVGAGI. The V and J ends lost 4 bases and 6 bases respectively, with 13 bases between them. The CDR3 is 14 residues long. Here the CDR3 reads CASSSGSGSQPQHF. Written as DNA, the CDR3 is TGTGCCAGCAGTTCGGGCAGCGGGAGTCAGCCCCAGCATTTT.

V gene TRBV6-6 combines with J gene TRBJ2-5; 8 bases align to TRBD2. From germline, CDR1 is MNHNY and CDR2 SVGAGI (reference sequence). This CDR3 has 14 residues. The V segment lost 6 bases and the J segment 5 bases; nucleotides outside the gene matches: 8. The CDR3 sequence: CASRPLAEGETQYF. CDR3 coding DNA: TGTGCCAGCAGACCACTAGCGGAGGGGGAGACCCAGTACTTC.

This clone was seen once. The CDR3, as DNA: TGTGCCTGGAGTAGTGGAAACACCATATATTTT. Its protein product is CAWSSGNTIYF. The chain joins TRBV30 to TRBJ1-3; no reliable D call. The CDR3 is made up of 11 amino acids. Germline lookup yields CDR1 GTSNPN and CDR2 SVGIG (reference sequence). Trimming left V 2 bases short and J 3 bases short, with 2 bases between.

V is TRBV18 and J is TRBJ2-3, with TRBD1 identical over 9 bases. J gave up 3 bases and V 1 base, and 11 bases lay outside the gene matches. The CDR3 consists of 18 residues. Germline V gene sequence: CDR1 KGHSH, CDR2 LQKENI. CDR3 in DNA: TGTGCCAGCTCACCACTTCCTCGACAGGGGGTAACTACAGATACGCAGTATTTT. Its protein product is CASSPLPRQGVTTDTQYF.

In regard to this clone: Distinct nucleotide sequences in the sample also encode this CDR3. The chain carries TRBV4-1 and TRBJ2-7; TRBD2 matches 13 bases. Germline CDR1 and CDR2: MGHRA and YSYEKL. CDR3 length: 15 amino acids. V was pared by 3 bases and J by 4 bases, with 3 bases of the junction left unmatched. The CDR3 here is CASSQPTSGRYEQYF. CDR3 nucleotides: TGCGCCAGCAGCCAGCCGACTAGCGGGAGGTACGAGCAGTACTTC.

This rearrangement joins TRBV4-1 to TRBJ2-7, with 8 bases fitting TRBD1. Germline CDR1 is MGHRA and CDR2 is YSYEKL. CDR3 size: 17 residues. The V and J ends lost 5 bases and 0 bases, in that order; junction bases with no gene match: 12. DNA of the CDR3: TGCGCCAGCAGCAACCCTCGACAGGGGATAAGCTCCTACGAGCAGTACTTC. It is translated as CASSNPRQGISSYEQYF.

The chain links TRBV6-6 to TRBJ1-4; perhaps TRBD1 as D (6 bases). The V gene lost 8 bases and the J gene lost 15 bases, with 16 bases spanning the gap. The CDR3 extends over 11 amino acids. CDR1 is MNHNY, CDR2 SVGAGI, per germline (reference sequence). The CDR3 nucleotides read TGTGCCAGCCGGGGGGCGGACGGGGTGTTTTTT. Translating gives CASRGADGVFF.

The J gene is TRBJ1-1, the V gene TRBV7-2, with TRBD1 as a possible D gene (5 bases). CDR1 is SGHTA, CDR2 FQGNSA, per germline. V was cut by 5 bases and J by 5 bases, with 15 bases left in between. This CDR3 contains 14 residues. CDR3 residues: CASSPGRRTTEAFF. CDR3 nucleotide sequence: TGTGCCAGCAGCCCGGGACGGAGAACAACTGAAGCTTTCTTT.

Concerning this clone itself: A read error may be the cause here, since a much bigger clone is one base away. The chain links TRBV2 to TRBJ1-1, with D hard to call. This CDR3 region has 11 residues. Germline CDR1 is SNHLY and CDR2 is FYNNEI. Trimming took off 7 bases at V and 1 base at J, with 4 bases between the two ends. The CDR3 DNA reads as TGTGCCAGCAAACAGAACACTGAAGCTTTCTTT. Translated, it gives CASKQNTEAFF.

The V call is TRBV5-5, the J call TRBJ2-7, with D possibly being TRBD2 (6 bases). The V gene lost 4 bases and the J gene lost 1 base, with 15 bases spanning the gap. Germline assignment: CDR1 SGHKS and CDR2 YYEKEE (reference sequence). This CDR3 comprises 15 residues. CDR3 DNA: TGTGCCAGCAGCCTCAGCGGGTACACATCCTACGAGCAGTACTTC. Translation: CASSLSGYTSYEQYF.

The chain is built from TRBV7-9 and TRBJ2-1; D perhaps matches TRBD2 (5 bases). The germline V gene has CDR1 SEHNR and CDR2 FQNEAQ (reference sequence). The length of the CDR3 is 15 residues. With 3 bases removed from V and 3 bases from J, the gap between germline ends came to 12 bases. The CDR3 is CASSFYGGYYNEQFF. The CDR3 DNA follows: TGTGCCAGCAGCTTTTATGGCGGGTACTACAATGAGCAGTTCTTC.

The V gene is TRBV5-1, the J gene TRBJ1-4; possible D gene TRBD1, 5 bases. CDR3 length: 15 amino acids. Germline CDR1 reads SGHRS; CDR2 reads YFSETQ. V was shortened by 8 bases and J by 0 bases, with 14 bases between the two germline ends. Written as DNA, the CDR3 is TGCGCCAGTGGGGACGGCAGTGCAACTAATGAAAAACTGTTTTTT. Its protein product is CASGDGSATNEKLFF.

The rearrangement joins TRBV11-1 to TRBJ1-5, with TRBD1 identical over 8 bases. V lost 2 bases, J lost 10 bases, and 7 bases stayed unmatched. Germline V gene sequence: CDR1 SGHAT, CDR2 FQDESV (reference sequence). The CDR3 is 14 residues long. The CDR3 reads CASSLNPTGDPQHF. The DNA of the CDR3 is TGTGCCAGCAGCTTAAACCCGACAGGGGATCCCCAGCATTTT.

The V gene is TRBV14, the J gene TRBJ1-4; no clear D gene. Per germline, CDR1 SGHDN and CDR2 FVKESK. The ends were cut back, 0 bases at V and 8 bases at J, with 28 bases in the middle. This CDR3 is built from 20 residues. Written as DNA, the CDR3 is TGTGCCAGCAGCCAAGATCGAGGGCCATCCCCTCGGTTAGACGCGGAAAAACTGTTTTTT. Translated, it gives CASSQDRGPSPRLDAEKLFF.

V and J are TRBV6-1 and TRBJ1-1; 10 nucleotides match TRBD1. From germline, CDR1 is MNHNS and CDR2 SASEGT. The junction had 4 bases not matched to a gene; V was cut back by 7 bases and J by 2 bases. The CDR3 runs to 14 residues. CDR3 coding DNA: TGTGCCAGCACCCCGACAGGGGGCAACACTGAAGCTTTCTTT. It codes for CASTPTGGNTEAFF.

The chain links TRBV28 to TRBJ2-1; D unclear. Looked up from germline, CDR1 is MDHEN and CDR2 is SYDVKM. This CDR3 has 16 amino acids. Deletions cut 1 base from V and 0 bases from J, with 10 bases between. DNA of the CDR3: TGTGCCAGCAGTTTATCCTCCACCGGCTCCTACAATGAGCAGTTCTTC. Its translation: CASSLSSTGSYNEQFF.

This clone was seen once. This rearrangement joins TRBV7-9 to TRBJ2-5; 14 nucleotides line up with TRBD2. J lost 5 bases, V lost 8 bases, and 10 bases had no gene match. The CDR3 has 16 amino acids. CDR1 is SEHNR, CDR2 FQNEAQ, per germline (reference sequence). The CDR3 region is CASDGTSGSGVETQYF. DNA for the CDR3: TGTGCCAGCGATGGGACTAGCGGGAGTGGCGTCGAGACCCAGTACTTC.

This chain joins TRBV28 and TRBJ2-5; maybe TRBD1 (5 bases). V dropped 8 bases and J dropped 4 bases, with 11 bases sitting between them. The CDR3 spans 12 residues. CDR1 MDHEN and CDR2 SYDVKM come from the germline V gene. The CDR3 loop is CASGPRVETQYF. The CDR3 DNA reads as TGTGCCAGCGGACCCAGGGTAGAGACCCAGTACTTC.